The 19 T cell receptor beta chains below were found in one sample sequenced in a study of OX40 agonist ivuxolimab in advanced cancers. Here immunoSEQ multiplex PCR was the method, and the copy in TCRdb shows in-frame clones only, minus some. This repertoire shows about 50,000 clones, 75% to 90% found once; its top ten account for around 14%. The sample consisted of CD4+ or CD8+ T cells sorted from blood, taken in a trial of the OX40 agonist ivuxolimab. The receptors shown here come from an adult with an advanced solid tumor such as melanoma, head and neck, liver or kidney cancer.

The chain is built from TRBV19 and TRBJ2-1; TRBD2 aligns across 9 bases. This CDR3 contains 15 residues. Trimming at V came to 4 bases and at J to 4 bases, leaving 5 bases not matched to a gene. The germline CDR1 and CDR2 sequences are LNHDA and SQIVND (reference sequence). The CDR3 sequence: CASSSGGDGYNEQFF. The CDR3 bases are TGTGCCAGTAGTAGCGGGGGGGACGGTTACAATGAGCAGTTCTTC.

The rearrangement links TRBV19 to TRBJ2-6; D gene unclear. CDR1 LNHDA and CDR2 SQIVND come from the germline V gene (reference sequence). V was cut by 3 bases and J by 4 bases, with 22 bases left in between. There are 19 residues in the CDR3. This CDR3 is CASSISIGRLSSGANVLTF. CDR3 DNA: TGTGCCAGTAGTATCAGTATTGGCAGGCTCTCCTCCGGGGCCAACGTCCTGACTTTC.

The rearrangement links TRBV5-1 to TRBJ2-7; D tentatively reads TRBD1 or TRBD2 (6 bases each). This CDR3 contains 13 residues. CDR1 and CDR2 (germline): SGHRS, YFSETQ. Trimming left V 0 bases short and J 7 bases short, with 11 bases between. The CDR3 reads CASSLAGGLEQYF. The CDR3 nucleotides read TGCGCCAGCAGCTTGGCTGGGGGGCTAGAGCAGTACTTC.

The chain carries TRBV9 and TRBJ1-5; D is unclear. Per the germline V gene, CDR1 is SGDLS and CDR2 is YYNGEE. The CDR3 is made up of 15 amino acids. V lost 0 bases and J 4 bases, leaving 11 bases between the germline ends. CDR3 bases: TGTGCCAGCAGCGTAGGGATTAAGGGAAATCAGCCCCAGCATTTT. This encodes CASSVGIKGNQPQHF.

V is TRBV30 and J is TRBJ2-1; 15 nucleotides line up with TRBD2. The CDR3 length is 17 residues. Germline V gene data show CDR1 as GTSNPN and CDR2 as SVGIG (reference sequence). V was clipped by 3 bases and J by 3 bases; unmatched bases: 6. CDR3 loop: CAWRGLAGGLDYNEQFF. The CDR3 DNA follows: TGTGCCTGGAGGGGACTAGCGGGGGGACTGGACTACAATGAGCAGTTCTTC.

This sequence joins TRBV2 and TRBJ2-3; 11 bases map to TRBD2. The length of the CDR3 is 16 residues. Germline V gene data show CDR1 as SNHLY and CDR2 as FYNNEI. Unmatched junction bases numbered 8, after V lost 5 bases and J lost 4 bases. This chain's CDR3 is CASSPTIAGGPDTQYF. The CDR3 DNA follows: TGTGCCAGCAGTCCTACCATAGCGGGGGGGCCAGATACGCAGTATTTT.

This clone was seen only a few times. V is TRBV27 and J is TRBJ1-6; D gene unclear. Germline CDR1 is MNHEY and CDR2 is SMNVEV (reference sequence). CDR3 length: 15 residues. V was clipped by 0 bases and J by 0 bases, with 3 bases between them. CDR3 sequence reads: CASSLSTSYNSPLHF. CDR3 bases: TGTGCCAGCAGTTTATCCACCTCCTATAATTCACCCCTCCACTTT.

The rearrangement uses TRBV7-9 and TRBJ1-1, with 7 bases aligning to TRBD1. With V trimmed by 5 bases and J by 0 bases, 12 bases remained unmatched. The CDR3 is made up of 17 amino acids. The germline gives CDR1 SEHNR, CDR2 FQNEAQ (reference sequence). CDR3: CASSPSLGGRLNTEAFF. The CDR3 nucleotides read TGTGCCAGCAGCCCTAGCCTAGGGGGCCGCTTGAACACTGAAGCTTTCTTT.

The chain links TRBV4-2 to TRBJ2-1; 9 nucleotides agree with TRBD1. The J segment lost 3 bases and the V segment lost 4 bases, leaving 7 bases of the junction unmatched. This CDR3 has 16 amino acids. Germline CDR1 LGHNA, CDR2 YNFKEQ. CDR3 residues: CASSRPGTGSYNEQFF. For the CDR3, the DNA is TGTGCCAGCAGCCGCCCCGGGACAGGGAGCTACAATGAGCAGTTCTTC.

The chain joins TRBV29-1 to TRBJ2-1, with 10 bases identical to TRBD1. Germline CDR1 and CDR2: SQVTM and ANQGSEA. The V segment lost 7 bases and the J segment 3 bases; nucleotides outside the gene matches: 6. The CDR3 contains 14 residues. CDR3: CSGSGTGDYNEQFF. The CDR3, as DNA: TGCAGCGGATCCGGGACAGGGGACTACAATGAGCAGTTCTTC.

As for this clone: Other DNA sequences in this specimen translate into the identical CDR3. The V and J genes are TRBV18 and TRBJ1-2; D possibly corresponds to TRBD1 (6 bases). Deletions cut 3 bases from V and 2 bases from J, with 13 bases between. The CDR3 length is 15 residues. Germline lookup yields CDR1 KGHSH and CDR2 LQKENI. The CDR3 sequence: CASSPSGVSNYGYTF. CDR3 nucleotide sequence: TGTGCCAGCTCACCGTCAGGGGTTTCCAACTATGGCTACACCTTC.

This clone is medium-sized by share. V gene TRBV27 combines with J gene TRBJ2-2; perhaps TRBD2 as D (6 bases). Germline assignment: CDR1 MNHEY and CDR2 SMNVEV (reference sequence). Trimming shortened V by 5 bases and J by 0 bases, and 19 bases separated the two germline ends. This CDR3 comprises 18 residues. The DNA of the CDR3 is TGTGCCAGCAGTACTCGGGGAGGCCGACGGCCGAACACCGGGGAGCTGTTTTTT. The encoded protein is CASSTRGGRRPNTGELFF.

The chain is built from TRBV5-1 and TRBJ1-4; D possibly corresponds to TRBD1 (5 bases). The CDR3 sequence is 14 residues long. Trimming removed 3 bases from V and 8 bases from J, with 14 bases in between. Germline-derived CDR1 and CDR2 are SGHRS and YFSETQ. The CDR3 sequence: CASSSGQGGEKLFF. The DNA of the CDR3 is TGCGCCAGCAGCTCTGGGCAGGGAGGGGAAAAACTGTTTTTT.

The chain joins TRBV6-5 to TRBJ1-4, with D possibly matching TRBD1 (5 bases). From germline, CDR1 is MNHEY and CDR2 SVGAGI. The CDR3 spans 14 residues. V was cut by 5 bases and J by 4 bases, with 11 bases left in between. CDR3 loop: CASSPVGDNEKLFF. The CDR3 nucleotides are TGTGCCAGCAGTCCCGTGGGGGATAATGAAAAACTGTTTTTT.

The CDR3 DNA follows: TGTGCCAGCAGGAGGGGGACAGGGGGCTTGAACGAGCAGTACTTC. Translation: CASRRGTGGLNEQYF. The chain carries TRBV6-5 and TRBJ2-7; 12 bases fit TRBD1. The CDR3 is made up of 15 amino acids. V shed 6 bases and J 5 bases; nucleotides not matched to a gene: 8. Germline V gene data show CDR1 as MNHEY and CDR2 as SVGAGI.

In DNA, the CDR3 is TGTGCCAGCAGCTTAGGACTAGCGATTCCGGAGACCCAGTACTTC. This gives the protein CASSLGLAIPETQYF. The chain has TRBV7-9 and TRBJ2-5, with 8 nucleotides matching TRBD2. The V segment lost 1 base and the J segment 5 bases; nucleotides outside the gene matches: 6. Germline V gene sequence: CDR1 SEHNR, CDR2 FQNEAQ (reference sequence). The CDR3 loop spans 15 amino acids.

The CDR3 loop reads CASSSGTGGGYTF. CDR3 nucleotides: TGTGCCAGCAGTTCCGGGACAGGGGGCGGCTACACCTTC. The chain joins TRBV6-6 to TRBJ1-2; 12 bases match TRBD1. The germline V gene has CDR1 MNHNY and CDR2 SVGAGI (reference sequence). The ends lost 4 bases at V and 8 bases at J; junction bases unmatched: 2. CDR3 length: 13 residues.

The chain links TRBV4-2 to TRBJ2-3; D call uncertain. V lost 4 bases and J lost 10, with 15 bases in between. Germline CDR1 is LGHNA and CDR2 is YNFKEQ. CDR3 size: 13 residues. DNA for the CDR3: TGTGCCAGCAGCCCGATGATTGCCCGGGCGCAGTATTTT. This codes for CASSPMIARAQYF.

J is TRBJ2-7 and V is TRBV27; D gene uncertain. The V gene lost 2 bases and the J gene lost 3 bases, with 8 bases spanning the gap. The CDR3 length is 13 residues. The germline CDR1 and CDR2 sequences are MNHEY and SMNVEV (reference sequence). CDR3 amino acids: CASSLTDGYEQYF. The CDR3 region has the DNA TGTGCCAGCAGTTTAACCGACGGCTACGAGCAGTACTTC.